This T cell receptor beta chain was captured in a study of glioma-infiltrating T cells after dendritic cell vaccination. Background on the study: Monocyte-derived dendritic cells, cultured approximately 7 days with IL-4 and GM-CSF, were pulsed with autologous tumor lysate.

The PCR used 60 V beta and 13 J beta primers. Data came from immunoSEQ multiplex PCR; TCRdb stores just in-frame clones and leaves some out. The sample records around 100,000 clones, 80% to 90% being singletons. The study, taken as a whole, reports: Longer survival after dendritic cell vaccination followed higher pretreatment TIL content.

Points on this clone: Its antigen is undetermined.

V lost 0 bases, J lost 6 bases, and 6 bases stayed unmatched. This CDR3 region has 15 residues. The germline gives CDR1 SGHTS, CDR2 YDEGEE. The J gene is TRBJ2-3, the V gene TRBV5-8; 8 bases agree with TRBD2. Sequencing was performed on blood, taken before dendritic cell vaccination. The sequence was obtained from a human donor with glioblastoma. The chain's CDR3 is CASSLAVSGADTQYF. CDR3 bases: TGTGCCAGCAGCTTGGCCGTTAGCGGGGCTGATACGCAGTATTTT.